This T cell receptor beta chain was documented in a study of T cell responses to AZD1222 COVID-19 vaccine. Study findings and constraints: Baseline serology detected seropositivity in only six or seven AZD1222 recipients. Clonal diversity was possibly underestimated, and white British individuals and females predominated among donors. Nearly half of spike-specific TCRs reportedly go after variant regions that carry no mutations.

Trimming removed 2 bases from V and 10 bases from J, with 18 bases in between. This CDR3 has 16 amino acids. Germline loops: CDR1 SEHNR, CDR2 FQNEAQ (reference sequence). Details on this clone: Its antigen is as yet unknown.

The analysis combined second doses at about 4 or about 12 weeks. The data were produced by immunoSEQ multiplex PCR, yet TCRdb's version contains in-frame clones alone and is incomplete. The repertoire consists of 150,000 to 200,000 clones, with 93% occurring once and the leading ten covering around 1%. The clonotype was recovered from an adult who received the AZD1222 COVID-19 vaccine. Specimen: peripheral blood, collected 28 days after the second AZD1222 dose. The chain joins TRBV7-9 to TRBJ1-6; D unresolved. Written as DNA, the CDR3 is TGTGCCAGCAGCTTAAATGTTGGCGTACCCGGCTCACCCCTCCACTTT. This gives the protein CASSLNVGVPGSPLHF.